This T cell receptor beta chain came from a study of OX40 agonist ivuxolimab in advanced cancers. The V gene's germline CDR1 is SGDLS and CDR2 YYNGEE. The J segment lost 1 base and the V segment lost 3 bases, leaving 1 base of the junction unmatched. CDR3 length equals 15 residues. Assay: immunoSEQ multiplex PCR; the TCRdb copy retains only in-frame clones and omits some. The sample lists fewer than 65,000 clones; 86% were seen once. This specimen was CD4+ or CD8+ T cells sorted from blood, taken in a trial of the OX40 agonist ivuxolimab. The chain carries TRBV9 and TRBJ1-4; 9 nucleotides align to TRBD1. The clonotype was recovered from an adult with an advanced solid tumor such as melanoma, head and neck, liver or kidney cancer. CDR3 in amino acids: CASSEGQGTNEKLFF. Written as DNA, the CDR3 is TGTGCCAGCAGCGAGGGACAGGGAACTAATGAAAAACTGTTTTTT.